The 9 T cell receptor beta chains below were found in one sample sequenced in a study of OX40 agonist ivuxolimab in advanced cancers. The protocol was immunoSEQ multiplex PCR, while the TCRdb copy is restricted to in-frame clones and leaves out a portion. The sample has under 80,000 clones, about 85% seen once. Sequencing used CD4+ or CD8+ T cells sorted from blood, obtained in a trial of the OX40 agonist ivuxolimab. These TCRs come from an adult with an advanced solid tumor such as melanoma, head and neck, liver or kidney cancer.

J is TRBJ2-5 and V is TRBV18; tentative D call: TRBD2 (6 bases). Trimming stripped 6 bases from V and 2 bases from J, with 10 bases between. CDR1 and CDR2 from the germline V gene are KGHSH and LQKENI. The CDR3 spans 13 residues. Here the CDR3 reads CASSIGLQETQYF. The CDR3, as DNA: TGTGCCAGCTCCATCGGACTACAAGAGACCCAGTACTTC. The whole variable domain, remainder taken from reference TRBV18 and TRBJ2-5, is NAGVMQNPRHLVRRRGQEARLRCSPMKGHSHVYWYRQLPEEGLKFMVYLQKENIIDESGMPKERFSAEFPKEGPSILRIQQVVRGDSAAYFCASSIGLQETQYFGPGTRLLVL.

V and J are TRBV6-5 and TRBJ2-5, with a possible D match to TRBD2 (6 bases). V lost 7 bases to trimming and J lost 5 bases, with 11 bases between them. Germline V gives CDR1 MNHEY, CDR2 SVGAGI. The CDR3 length is 12 residues. The chain's CDR3 is CASTDRGETQYF. DNA for the CDR3: TGTGCCAGCACTGATCGGGGGGAGACCCAGTACTTC.

The V gene is TRBV7-6, the J gene TRBJ2-5; perhaps D is TRBD1 or TRBD2 (5 bases each). The V end was cut by 6 bases, the J end by 2 bases, with 10 bases between. CDR1 and CDR2 (germline): SGHVS, FNYEAQ. The CDR3 has 13 residues. CDR3 nucleotide sequence: TGTGCCAGCAGACTAGGGGAGCAAGAGACCCAGTACTTC. Its translation is CASRLGEQETQYF.

The CDR3 is CASSPKLGLGNSPLHF. The CDR3 region has the DNA TGTGCCAGCAGCCCTAAGTTGGGCCTGGGTAATTCACCCCTCCACTTT. The V and J genes are TRBV9 and TRBJ1-6; D is unclear. The CDR3 is 16 amino acids. CDR1 and CDR2 (germline): SGDLS, YYNGEE. Trimming removed 4 bases at V and 6 bases at J, with 17 bases between.

In its sample, this clone was seen once. The genes are TRBV27 and TRBJ1-5; tentatively, D is TRBD1 (5 bases). CDR3 length: 16 residues. The germline V and J ends were trimmed by 5 bases and 6 bases, with 20 bases remaining between them. Germline CDR1 and CDR2: MNHEY and SMNVEV (reference sequence). The CDR3 DNA is TGTGCCAGCAGTCCAAACACAGGATCACGGGGTCAGCCCCAGCATTTT. This translates into CASSPNTGSRGQPQHF.

The chain recombines TRBV5-1 with TRBJ2-3; D is perhaps TRBD1 (5 bases). Germline CDR1 SGHRS, CDR2 YFSETQ. Trimming stripped 4 bases from V and 2 bases from J, with 14 bases between. CDR3 length equals 15 residues. The CDR3 spells CASSPRGWDTDTQYF. The DNA for the CDR3 is TGCGCCAGCAGCCCTAGGGGATGGGACACAGATACGCAGTATTTT.

The chain joins TRBV5-4 to TRBJ2-2, with 13 bases fitting TRBD2. This CDR3 region has 16 residues. Per the germline V gene, CDR1 is SGHNT and CDR2 is YYREEE (reference sequence). Trimming at V came to 4 bases and at J to 5 bases, leaving 5 bases not matched to a gene. The CDR3 bases are TGTGCCAGCAGCGCCGGGACTAGCGGGACGACCGGGGAGCTGTTTTTT. The encoded protein is CASSAGTSGTTGELFF.

This clone came up once. The chain carries TRBV5-1 and TRBJ2-7; D call uncertain. V lost 0 bases to trimming and J lost 0 bases, with 10 bases between them. CDR1 is SGHRS, CDR2 YFSETQ, per germline. The CDR3 extends over 15 amino acids. The CDR3 sequence: CASSLDPLSSYEQYF. CDR3 bases: TGCGCCAGCAGCTTGGATCCACTTAGCTCCTACGAGCAGTACTTC.

This clone was seen only a few times. CDR3 bases: TGTGCCAGCTCACTCGGGACAGAAAGTGGCCGGCCCCAGCATTTT. This sequence encodes CASSLGTESGRPQHF. This chain joins TRBV18 and TRBJ1-5, with 7 bases lining up with TRBD1. The CDR3 sequence is 15 residues long. The junction had 12 bases not matched to a gene; V was cut back by 4 bases and J by 9 bases. CDR1 is KGHSH, CDR2 LQKENI, per germline. The full variable domain, in which reference TRBV18 and TRBJ1-5 provide the parts outside the CDR3, is NAGVMQNPRHLVRRRGQEARLRCSPMKGHSHVYWYRQLPEEGLKFMVYLQKENIIDESGMPKERFSAEFPKEGPSILRIQQVVRGDSAAYFCASSLGTESGRPQHFGDGTRLSIL.